This TCR beta chain was sequenced in a study of T cell repertoires in cytomegalovirus infection. The study, taken as a whole, reports: Clonotypes of TCR beta that were HLA-C-restricted and CMV-specific dominated the ex vivo response.

In its sample, this clonotype was seen many times. What it binds is unknown. Germline CDR1 is MGHDK and CDR2 is SYGVNS. The CDR3 spans 12 residues. V lost 4 bases and J lost 9, with 11 bases in between. TCRdb re-derived calls from the reads in MiXCR, one entry per CDR3 protein. This table has just under 300,000 distinct CDR3 sequences, roughly a tenth appearing once. The genes are TRBV25-1 and TRBJ2-3; weak D call: TRBD2 (5 bases). This TCR was recovered from a human donor in good health (CMV status not recorded). Some clones in this sample may be carry-over from other donors' samples. Input material: PBMCs. The CDR3 nucleotides read TGTGCCAGCAGTGTACCGGGATCAACGCAGTATTTT. As protein: CASSVPGSTQYF.